What follows describes a single TCR beta chain. V was shortened by 4 bases and J by 0 bases, with 14 bases between the two germline ends. In germline, CDR1 is SGHRS, CDR2 YFSETQ. The CDR3 is 15 residues long. PCR primers comprised 60 Vbeta and 13 Jbeta primers. The method was immunoSEQ multiplex PCR; TCRdb's version includes in-frame clones alone and lacks a portion of them. The data show around 150,000 clones, 88% seen once. This sample is drawn from a study of cytomegalovirus exposure and HLA in healthy donors. This chain uses TRBV5-1 with TRBJ2-7, with D possibly matching TRBD1 (6 bases). The sequence came from a woman in her 40s in good health and CMV-seronegative. The sample was PBMCs. CDR3 nucleotides: TGCGCCAGCAGCCCGACGACAGGTCCCTCCTACGAGCAGTACTTC. Protein sequence: CASSPTTGPSYEQYF.